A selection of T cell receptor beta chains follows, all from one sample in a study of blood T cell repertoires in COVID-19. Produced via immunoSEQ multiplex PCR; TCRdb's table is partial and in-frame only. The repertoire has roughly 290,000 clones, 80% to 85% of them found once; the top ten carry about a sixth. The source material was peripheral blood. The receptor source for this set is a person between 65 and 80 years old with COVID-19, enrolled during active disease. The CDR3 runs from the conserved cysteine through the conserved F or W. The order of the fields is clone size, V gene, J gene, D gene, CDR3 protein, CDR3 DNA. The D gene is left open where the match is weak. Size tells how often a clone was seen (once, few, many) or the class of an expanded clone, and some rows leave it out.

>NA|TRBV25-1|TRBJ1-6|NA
CASSEFGGARNSPLHF
TGTGCCAGCAGTGAATTCGGGGGGGCGAGGAATTCACCCCTCCACTTT
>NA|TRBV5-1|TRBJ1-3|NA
CASSLGQVAGNTIYF
TGCGCCAGCAGCTTGGGACAGGTAGCAGGAAACACCATATATTTT
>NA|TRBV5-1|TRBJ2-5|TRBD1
CASSPSTGGAETQYF
TGCGCCAGCAGCCCGTCGACAGGGGGCGCGGAGACCCAGTACTTC
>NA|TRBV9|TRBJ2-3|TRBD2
CASSGTSGTTDTQYF
TGTGCCAGCAGCGGGACTAGCGGAACCACAGATACGCAGTATTTT
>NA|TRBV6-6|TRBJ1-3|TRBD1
CASSPKTGGLWSSSGNTIYF
TGTGCCAGCAGTCCAAAGACAGGGGGCCTGTGGTCGTCCTCTGGAAACACCATATATTTT
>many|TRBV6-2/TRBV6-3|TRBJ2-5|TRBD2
CASSLAGAGETQYF
TGTGCCAGCAGTTTGGCGGGAGCAGGGGAGACCCAGTACTTC
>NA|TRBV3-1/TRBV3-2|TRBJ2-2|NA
CASSQLVLKTINTGELFF
TGTGCCAGCAGCCAACTAGTCTTGAAAACTATTAACACCGGGGAGCTGTTTTTT
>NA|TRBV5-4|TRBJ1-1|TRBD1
CASSSGQGFAEAFF
TGTGCCAGCAGCTCTGGACAGGGGTTCGCTGAAGCTTTCTTT
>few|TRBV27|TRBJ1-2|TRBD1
CASSPRTGGVGYTF
TGTGCCAGCAGTCCGCGGACAGGGGGCGTAGGCTACACCTTC
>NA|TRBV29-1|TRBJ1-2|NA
CSAGQRANYGYTF
TGCAGCGCCGGACAGCGAGCTAACTATGGCTACACCTTC
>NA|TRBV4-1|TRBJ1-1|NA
CASSQVPGTTMNTEAFF
TGCGCCAGCAGCCAAGTACCCGGGACTACGATGAACACTGAAGCTTTCTTT
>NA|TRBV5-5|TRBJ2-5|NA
CASSPEGSPQETQYF
TGTGCCAGCAGCCCAGAGGGATCTCCTCAAGAGACCCAGTACTTC
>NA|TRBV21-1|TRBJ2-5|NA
CASSSTQGGQKTQYF
TGTGCCAGCAGCTCAACCCAGGGGGGACAGAAGACCCAGTACTTC
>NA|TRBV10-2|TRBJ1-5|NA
CASSEADSNQPQHF
TGCGCCAGCAGTGAGGCGGATAGCAATCAGCCCCAGCATTTT
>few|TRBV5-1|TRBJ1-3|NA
CASSGESSGNTIYF
TGCGCCAGCAGCGGGGAGAGCTCTGGAAACACCATATATTTT
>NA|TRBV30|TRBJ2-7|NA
CAWNGGLGPYEQYF
TGTGCCTGGAACGGGGGATTGGGCCCCTACGAGCAGTACTTC
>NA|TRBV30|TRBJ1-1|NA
CAWSERTDNEGNTEAFF
TGTGCCTGGAGCGAGAGGACCGATAATGAGGGGAACACTGAAGCTTTCTTT
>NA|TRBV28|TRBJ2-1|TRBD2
CASSPGLGGGAGESYNEQFF
TGTGCCAGCAGCCCCGGACTTGGCGGGGGGGCCGGGGAGTCCTACAATGAGCAGTTCTTC
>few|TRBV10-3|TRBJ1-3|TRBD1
CAISEVGQLSSGNTIYF
TGTGCCATCAGTGAAGTGGGACAGCTCTCCTCTGGAAACACCATATATTTT
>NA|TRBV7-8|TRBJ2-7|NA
CASSRGAGVYEQYF
TGTGCCAGCAGCAGAGGGGCGGGCGTGTACGAGCAGTACTTC
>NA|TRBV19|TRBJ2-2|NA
CASSTTTGPGELFF
TGTGCCAGTAGTACCACAACAGGACCCGGGGAGCTGTTTTTT
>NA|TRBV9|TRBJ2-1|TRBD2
CASSDVASGGRHGSYNEQFF
TGTGCCAGCAGCGATGTTGCTAGCGGGGGGCGCCATGGATCCTACAATGAGCAGTTCTTC
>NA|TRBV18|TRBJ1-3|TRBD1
CASSPGTAGNTIYF
TGTGCCAGCTCACCAGGGACAGCTGGAAACACCATATATTTT
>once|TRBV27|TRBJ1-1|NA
CASSTDYSRAGVNTEAFF
TGTGCCAGCAGTACCGATTATTCGAGGGCAGGGGTGAACACTGAAGCTTTCTTT
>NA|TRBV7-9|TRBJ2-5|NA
CASSRVGETQYF
TGTGCCAGCAGCCGGGTCGGGGAGACCCAGTACTTC
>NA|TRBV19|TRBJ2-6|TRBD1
CASKSLWGDRGEGSGANVLTF
TGTGCCAGCAAGTCACTATGGGGGGACAGGGGAGAGGGCTCTGGGGCCAACGTCCTGACTTTC
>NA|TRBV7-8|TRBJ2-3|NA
CASSLQSAGDTQYF
TGTGCCAGCAGCTTACAGAGTGCGGGCGATACGCAGTATTTT
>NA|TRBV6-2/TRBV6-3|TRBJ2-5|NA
CASSYLGTGRQTQYF
TGTGCCAGCAGTTATTTGGGTACAGGGCGACAGACCCAGTACTTC
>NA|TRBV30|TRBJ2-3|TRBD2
CAWKRLAGVPDTQYF
TGTGCCTGGAAAAGGCTAGCGGGAGTCCCCGATACGCAGTATTTT
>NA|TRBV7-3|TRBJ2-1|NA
CASSLATPYNEQFF
TGTGCCAGCAGTCTAGCCACGCCCTACAATGAGCAGTTCTTC
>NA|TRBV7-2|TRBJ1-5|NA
CASSFDIPPTSSPQHF
TGTGCCAGCAGCTTCGACATCCCACCTACCAGTTCGCCCCAGCATTTT
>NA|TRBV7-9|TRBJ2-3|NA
CASSLATGLGTQYF
TGTGCCAGCAGCTTAGCAACAGGATTGGGTACGCAGTATTTT
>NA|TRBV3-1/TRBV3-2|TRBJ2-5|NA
CASRGETQYF
TGTGCCAGCCGGGGGGAGACCCAGTACTTC
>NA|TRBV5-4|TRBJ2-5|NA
CASSLATAQETQYF
TGTGCCAGCAGCTTGGCGACAGCTCAAGAGACCCAGTACTTC
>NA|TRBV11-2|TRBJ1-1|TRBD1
CASRATGLNTEAFF
TGTGCCAGCAGAGCGACAGGGTTGAACACTGAAGCTTTCTTT
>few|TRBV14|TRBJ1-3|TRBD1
CASSHHLLRTGRTGNTIYF
TGTGCCAGCAGCCATCACCTGCTCCGGACAGGGCGAACGGGAAACACCATATATTTT
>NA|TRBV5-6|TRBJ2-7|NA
CASSSAAYEQYF
TGTGCCAGCAGCTCGGCGGCCTACGAGCAGTACTTC
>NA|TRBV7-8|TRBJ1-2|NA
CASSFSATGSGYTF
TGTGCCAGCAGCTTTTCTGCTACAGGGAGTGGCTACACCTTC
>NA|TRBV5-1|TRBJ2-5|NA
CASSPTRDTTRNQETQYF
TGCGCCAGCAGCCCTACCCGAGACACAACCCGAAACCAAGAGACCCAGTACTTC
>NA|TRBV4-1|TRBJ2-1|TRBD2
CASSLSTSGGANEQFF
TGCGCCAGCAGCCTAAGCACTAGCGGGGGGGCCAATGAGCAGTTCTTC
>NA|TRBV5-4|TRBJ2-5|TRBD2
CASSTGTSGGAGETQYF
TGTGCCAGCAGCACAGGGACTAGCGGGGGGGCTGGGGAGACCCAGTACTTC
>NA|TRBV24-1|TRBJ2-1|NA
CATSGLSYNEQFF
TGTGCCACCAGTGGCCTTAGCTACAATGAGCAGTTCTTC
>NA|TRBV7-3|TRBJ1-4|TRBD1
CASSLRQGMTEKLFF
TGTGCCAGCAGCCTGCGACAGGGGATGACTGAAAAACTGTTTTTT
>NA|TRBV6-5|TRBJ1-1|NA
CASSYNPIAAAEAFF
TGTGCCAGCAGTTACAATCCGATTGCGGCCGCTGAAGCTTTCTTT
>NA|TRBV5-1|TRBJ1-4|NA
CASSVTGSDEKLFF
TGCGCCAGCAGCGTTACAGGGTCTGATGAAAAACTGTTTTTT
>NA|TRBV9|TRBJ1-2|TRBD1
CASSARAGQGSSGIGGYTF
TGTGCCAGCAGCGCGAGAGCGGGACAGGGTTCGTCTGGTATAGGTGGCTACACCTTC
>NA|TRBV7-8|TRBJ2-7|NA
CASSLWSGGYEQYF
TGTGCCAGCAGCTTATGGTCAGGAGGCTACGAGCAGTACTTC
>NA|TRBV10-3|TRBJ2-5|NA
CAISVQGSGETQYF
TGTGCCATCAGTGTACAGGGATCGGGAGAGACCCAGTACTTC
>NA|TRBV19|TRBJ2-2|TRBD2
CASSVGRLAVNTGELFF
TGTGCCAGTAGTGTCGGTCGACTAGCGGTGAACACCGGGGAGCTGTTTTTT
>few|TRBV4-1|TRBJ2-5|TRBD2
CASRPTSVETQYF
TGCGCCAGCAGACCGACTAGCGTAGAGACCCAGTACTTC
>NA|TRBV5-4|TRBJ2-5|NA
CASRAIGQETQYF
TGTGCCAGCCGTGCGATCGGCCAAGAGACCCAGTACTTC
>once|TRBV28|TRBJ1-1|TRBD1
CASIISGGNTEAFF
TGTGCCAGCATTATCTCAGGGGGGAACACTGAAGCTTTCTTT
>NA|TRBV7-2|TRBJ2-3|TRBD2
CASSFGGDTQYF
TGTGCCAGCAGCTTCGGGGGGGATACGCAGTATTTT
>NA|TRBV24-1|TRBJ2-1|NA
CATSHERGAGNEQFF
TGTGCCACCAGTCATGAGCGCGGGGCAGGCAATGAGCAGTTCTTC
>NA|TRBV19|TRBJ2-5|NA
CASSKNREETQYF
TGTGCCAGTAGTAAAAACAGGGAAGAGACCCAGTACTTC
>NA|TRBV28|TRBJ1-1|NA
CASSLGGVGTEAFF
TGTGCCAGCAGTTTAGGAGGGGTGGGCACTGAAGCTTTCTTT